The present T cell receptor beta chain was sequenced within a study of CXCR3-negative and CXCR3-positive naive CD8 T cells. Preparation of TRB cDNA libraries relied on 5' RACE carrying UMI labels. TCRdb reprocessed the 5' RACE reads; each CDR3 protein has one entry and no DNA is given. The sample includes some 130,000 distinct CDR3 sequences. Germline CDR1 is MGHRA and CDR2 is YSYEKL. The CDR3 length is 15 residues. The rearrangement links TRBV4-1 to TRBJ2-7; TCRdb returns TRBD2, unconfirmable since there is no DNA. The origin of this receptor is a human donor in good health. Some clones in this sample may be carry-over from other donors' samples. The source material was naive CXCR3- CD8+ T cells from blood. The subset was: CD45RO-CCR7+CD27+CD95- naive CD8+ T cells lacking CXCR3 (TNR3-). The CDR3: CASSQDGGAGRVQYF.